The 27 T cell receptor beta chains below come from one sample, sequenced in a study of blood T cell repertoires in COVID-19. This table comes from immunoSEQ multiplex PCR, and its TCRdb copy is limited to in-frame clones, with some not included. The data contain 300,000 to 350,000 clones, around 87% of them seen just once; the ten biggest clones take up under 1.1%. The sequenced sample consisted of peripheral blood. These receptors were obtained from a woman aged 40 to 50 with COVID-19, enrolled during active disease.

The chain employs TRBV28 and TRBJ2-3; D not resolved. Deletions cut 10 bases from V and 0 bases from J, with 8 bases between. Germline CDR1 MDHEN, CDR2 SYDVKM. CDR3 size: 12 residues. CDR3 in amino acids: CATQTSTDTQYF. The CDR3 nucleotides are TGTGCCACCCAGACTAGCACAGATACGCAGTATTTT.

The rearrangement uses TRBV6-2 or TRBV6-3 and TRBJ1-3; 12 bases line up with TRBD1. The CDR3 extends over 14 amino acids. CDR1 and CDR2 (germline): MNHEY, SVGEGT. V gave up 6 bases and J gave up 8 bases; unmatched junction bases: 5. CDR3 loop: CASSRDRGLYTIYF. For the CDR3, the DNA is TGTGCCAGCAGCCGGGACAGGGGGCTATACACCATATATTTT.

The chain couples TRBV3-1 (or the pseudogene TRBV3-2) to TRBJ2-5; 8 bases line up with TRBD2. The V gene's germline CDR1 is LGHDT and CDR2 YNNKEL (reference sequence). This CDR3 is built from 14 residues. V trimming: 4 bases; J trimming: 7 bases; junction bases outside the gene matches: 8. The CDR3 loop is CASSRRGGPGTQYF. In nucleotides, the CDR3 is TGTGCCAGCAGCCGCCGGGGGGGACCGGGGACCCAGTACTTC.

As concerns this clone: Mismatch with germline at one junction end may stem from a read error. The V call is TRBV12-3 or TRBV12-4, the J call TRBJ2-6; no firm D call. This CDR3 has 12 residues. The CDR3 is CASSLWASVLTF. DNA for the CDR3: TGTGCCAGCAGTCTTTGGGCCAGCGTCCTGACTTTC.

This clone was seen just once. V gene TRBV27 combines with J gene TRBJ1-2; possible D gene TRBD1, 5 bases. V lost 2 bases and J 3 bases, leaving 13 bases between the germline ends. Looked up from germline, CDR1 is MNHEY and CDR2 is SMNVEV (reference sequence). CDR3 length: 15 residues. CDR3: CASSLLSGRDYGYTF. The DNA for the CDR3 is TGTGCCAGCAGTTTACTTTCCGGCAGGGACTATGGCTACACCTTC.

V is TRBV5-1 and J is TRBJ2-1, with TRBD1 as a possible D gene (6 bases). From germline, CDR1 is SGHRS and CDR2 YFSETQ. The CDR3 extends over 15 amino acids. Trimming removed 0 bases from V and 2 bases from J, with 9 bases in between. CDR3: CASSLDRAAYNEQFF. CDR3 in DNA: TGCGCCAGCAGCTTGGACAGGGCCGCCTACAATGAGCAGTTCTTC.

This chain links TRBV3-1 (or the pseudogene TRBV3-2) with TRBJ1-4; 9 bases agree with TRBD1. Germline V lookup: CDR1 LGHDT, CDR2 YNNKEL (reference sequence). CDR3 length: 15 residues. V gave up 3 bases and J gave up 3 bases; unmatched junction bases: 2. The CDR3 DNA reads TGTGCCAGCAGCCAGCGACAGGGGGCTAATGAAAAACTGTTTTTT. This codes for CASSQRQGANEKLFF.

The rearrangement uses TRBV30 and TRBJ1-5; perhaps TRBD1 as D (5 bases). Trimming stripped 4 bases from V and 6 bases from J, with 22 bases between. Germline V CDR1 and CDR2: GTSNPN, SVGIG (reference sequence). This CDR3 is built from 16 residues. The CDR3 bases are TGTGCCTGGACTCCCCCCGAAGGGGTAAGAAGTCAGCCCCAGCATTTT. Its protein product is CAWTPPEGVRSQPQHF.

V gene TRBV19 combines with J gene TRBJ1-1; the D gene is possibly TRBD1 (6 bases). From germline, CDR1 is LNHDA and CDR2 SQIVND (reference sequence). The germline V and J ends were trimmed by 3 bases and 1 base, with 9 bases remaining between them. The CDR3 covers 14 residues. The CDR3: CASSIARGNTEAFF. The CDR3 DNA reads TGTGCCAGTAGTATCGCCAGGGGGAACACTGAAGCTTTCTTT.

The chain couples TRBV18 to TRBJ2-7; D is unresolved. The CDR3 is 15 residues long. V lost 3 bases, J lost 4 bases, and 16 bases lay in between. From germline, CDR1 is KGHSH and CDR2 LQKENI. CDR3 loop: CASSPFAAAPYEQYF. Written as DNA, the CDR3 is TGTGCCAGCTCACCCTTCGCGGCAGCCCCATACGAGCAGTACTTC.

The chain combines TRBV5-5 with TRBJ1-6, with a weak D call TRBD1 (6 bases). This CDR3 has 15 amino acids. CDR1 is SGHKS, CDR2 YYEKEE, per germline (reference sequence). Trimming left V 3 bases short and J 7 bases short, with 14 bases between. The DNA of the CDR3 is TGTGCCAGCAGCTCTACCGGGACAAAAAATTCACCCCTCCACTTT. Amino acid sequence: CASSSTGTKNSPLHF. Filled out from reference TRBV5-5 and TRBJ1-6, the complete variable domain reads DAGVTQSPTHLIKTRGQQVTLRCSPISGHKSVSWYQQVLGQGPQFIFQYYEKEERGRGNFPDRFSARQFPNYSSELNVNALLLGDSALYLCASSSTGTKNSPLHFGNGTRLTVT.

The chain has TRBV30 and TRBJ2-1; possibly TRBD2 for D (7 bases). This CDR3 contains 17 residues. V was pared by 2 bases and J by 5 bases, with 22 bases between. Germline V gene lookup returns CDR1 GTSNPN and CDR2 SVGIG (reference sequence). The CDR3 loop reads CAWSTLRGGRTNNEQFF. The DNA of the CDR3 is TGTGCCTGGAGTACCCTAAGGGGGGGGAGGACCAACAATGAGCAGTTCTTC.

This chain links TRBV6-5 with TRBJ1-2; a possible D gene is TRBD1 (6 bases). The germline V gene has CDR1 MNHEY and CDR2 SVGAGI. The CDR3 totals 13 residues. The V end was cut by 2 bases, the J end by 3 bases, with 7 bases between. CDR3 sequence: CASSYQGYYGYTF. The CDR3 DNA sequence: TGTGCCAGCAGTTACCAGGGGTACTATGGCTACACCTTC.

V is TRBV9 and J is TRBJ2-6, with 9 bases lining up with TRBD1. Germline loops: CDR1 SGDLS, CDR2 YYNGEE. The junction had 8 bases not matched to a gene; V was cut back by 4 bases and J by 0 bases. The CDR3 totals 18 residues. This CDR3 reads CASSPRGQGSSGANVLTF. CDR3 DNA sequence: TGTGCCAGCAGCCCCCGGGGACAGGGCTCCTCTGGGGCCAACGTCCTGACTTTC.

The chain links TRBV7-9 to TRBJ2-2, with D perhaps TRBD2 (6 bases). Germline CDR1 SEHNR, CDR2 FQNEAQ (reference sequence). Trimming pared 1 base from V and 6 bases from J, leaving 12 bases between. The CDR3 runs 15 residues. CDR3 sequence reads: CASSLVTSTAGELFF. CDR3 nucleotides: TGTGCCAGCAGCTTAGTTACTAGCACTGCCGGGGAGCTGTTTTTT.

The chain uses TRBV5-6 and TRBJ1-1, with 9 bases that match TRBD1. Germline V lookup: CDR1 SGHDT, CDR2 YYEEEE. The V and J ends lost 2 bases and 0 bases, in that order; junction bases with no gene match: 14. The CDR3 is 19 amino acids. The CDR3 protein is CASSFNIGTGILVNTEAFF. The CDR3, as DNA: TGTGCCAGCAGCTTTAATATCGGGACAGGGATTTTGGTGAACACTGAAGCTTTCTTT.

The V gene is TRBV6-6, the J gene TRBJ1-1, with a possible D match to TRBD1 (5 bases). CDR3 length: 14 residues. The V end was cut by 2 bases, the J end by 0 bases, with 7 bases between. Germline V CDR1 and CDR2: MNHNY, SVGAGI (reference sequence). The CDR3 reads CASSYVGVNTEAFF. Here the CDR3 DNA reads TGTGCCAGCAGTTACGTAGGGGTGAACACTGAAGCTTTCTTT.

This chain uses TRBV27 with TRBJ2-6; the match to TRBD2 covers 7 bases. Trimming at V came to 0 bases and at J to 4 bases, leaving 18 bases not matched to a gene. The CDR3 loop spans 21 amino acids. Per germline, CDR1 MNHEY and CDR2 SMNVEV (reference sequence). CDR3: CASSLSRTPGREKTGANVLTF. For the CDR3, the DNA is TGTGCCAGCAGTTTATCGAGAACCCCGGGGAGGGAGAAGACGGGGGCCAACGTCCTGACTTTC.

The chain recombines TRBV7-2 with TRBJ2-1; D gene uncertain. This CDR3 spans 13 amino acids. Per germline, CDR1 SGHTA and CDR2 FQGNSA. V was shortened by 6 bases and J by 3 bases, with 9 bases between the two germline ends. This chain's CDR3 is CASRTDFYNEQFF. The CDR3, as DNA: TGTGCCAGCAGAACCGACTTCTACAATGAGCAGTTCTTC.

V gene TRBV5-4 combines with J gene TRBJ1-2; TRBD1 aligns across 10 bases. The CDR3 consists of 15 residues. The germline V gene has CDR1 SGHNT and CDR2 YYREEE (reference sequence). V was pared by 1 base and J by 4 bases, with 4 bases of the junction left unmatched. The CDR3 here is CASSLPGQGIYGYTF. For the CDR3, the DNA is TGTGCCAGCAGCTTGCCGGGACAGGGGATCTATGGCTACACCTTC. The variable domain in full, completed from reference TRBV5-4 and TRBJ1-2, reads ETGVTQSPTHLIKTRGQQVTLRCSSQSGHNTVSWYQQALGQGPQFIFQYYREEENGRGNFPPRFSGLQFPNYSSELNVNALELDDSALYLCASSLPGQGIYGYTFGSGTRLTVV.

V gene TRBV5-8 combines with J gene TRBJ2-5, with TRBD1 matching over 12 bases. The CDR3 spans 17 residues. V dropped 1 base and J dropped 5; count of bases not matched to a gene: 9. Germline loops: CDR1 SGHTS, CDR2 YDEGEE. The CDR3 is CASSLFSGTGGLETQYF. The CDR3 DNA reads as TGTGCCAGCAGCTTGTTCTCCGGGACAGGGGGCTTGGAGACCCAGTACTTC. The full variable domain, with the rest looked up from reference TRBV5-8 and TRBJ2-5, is EAGVTQSPTHLIKTRGQQATLRCSPISGHTSVYWYQQALGLGLQFLLWYDEGEERNRGNFPPRFSGRQFPNYSSELNVNALELEDSALYLCASSLFSGTGGLETQYFGPGTRLLVL.

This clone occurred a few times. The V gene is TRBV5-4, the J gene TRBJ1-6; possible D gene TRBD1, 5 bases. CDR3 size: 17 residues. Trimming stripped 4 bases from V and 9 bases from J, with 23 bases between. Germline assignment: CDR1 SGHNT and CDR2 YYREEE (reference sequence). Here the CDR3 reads CASSARFSDSRGSPLHF. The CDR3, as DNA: TGTGCCAGCAGCGCCCGTTTCAGCGACAGTCGCGGTTCACCCCTCCACTTT.

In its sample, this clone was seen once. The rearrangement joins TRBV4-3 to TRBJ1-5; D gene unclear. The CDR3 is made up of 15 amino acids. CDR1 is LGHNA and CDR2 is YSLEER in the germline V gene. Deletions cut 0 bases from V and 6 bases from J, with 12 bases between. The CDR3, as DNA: TGCGCCAGCAGCCAAGAATCGGGGTGGGGTCAGCCCCAGCATTTT. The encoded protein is CASSQESGWGQPQHF.

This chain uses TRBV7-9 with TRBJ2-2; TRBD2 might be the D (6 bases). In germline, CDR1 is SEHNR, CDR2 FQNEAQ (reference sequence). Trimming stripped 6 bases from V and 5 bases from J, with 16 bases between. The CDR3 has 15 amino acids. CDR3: CASRWGESRTGELFF. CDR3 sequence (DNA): TGTGCCAGCAGGTGGGGGGAATCTAGGACCGGGGAGCTGTTTTTT.

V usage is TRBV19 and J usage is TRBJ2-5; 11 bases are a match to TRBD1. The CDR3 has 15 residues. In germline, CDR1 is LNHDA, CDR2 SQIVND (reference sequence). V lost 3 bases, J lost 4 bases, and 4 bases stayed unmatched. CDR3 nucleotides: TGTGCCAGTAGTATTGGACAGGGGGCTGGAGAGACCCAGTACTTC. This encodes CASSIGQGAGETQYF.

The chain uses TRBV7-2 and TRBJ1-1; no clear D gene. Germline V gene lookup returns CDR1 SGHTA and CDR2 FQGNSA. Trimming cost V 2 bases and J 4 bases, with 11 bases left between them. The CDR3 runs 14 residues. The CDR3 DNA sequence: TGTGCCAGCAGCTTAAGACCCCGGGGCACTGAAGCTTTCTTT. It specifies CASSLRPRGTEAFF.

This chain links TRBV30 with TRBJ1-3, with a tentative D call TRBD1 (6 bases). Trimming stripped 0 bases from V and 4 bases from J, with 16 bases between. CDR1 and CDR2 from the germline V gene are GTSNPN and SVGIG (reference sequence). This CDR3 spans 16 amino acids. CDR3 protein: CAWSVRGGVEGNTIYF. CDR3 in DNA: TGTGCCTGGAGTGTACGGGGGGGCGTGGAAGGAAACACCATATATTTT.